Presented here are 9 T cell receptor beta chains from one specimen sequenced in a study of T cell repertoires in cytomegalovirus infection. Their specific antigens are unknown. TCRdb ran MiXCR on the reads and lists one entry per CDR3 protein. In the table there are fewer than 1,000,000 distinct CDR3 sequences, roughly 30% of which are singletons. Sequences were derived from cultured CD8+ T cells from PBMCs, sampled from culture after CMV antigen stimulation. The receptors stem from a human donor in good health (CMV status not recorded). Some clones in this sample may be carry-over from other donors' samples.

This clonotype was detected ten times or more. The rearrangement links TRBV12-3 or TRBV12-4 to TRBJ1-5; D unresolved. There are 12 residues in the CDR3. V was pared by 5 bases and J by 7 bases, with 9 bases between. The CDR3 region has the DNA TGTGCCAGCAGTGCGGGGAGACAGCCCCAGCATTTT. This sequence encodes CASSAGRQPQHF.

The chain uses TRBV6-5 and TRBJ2-2; unclear D gene. The CDR3 is 13 residues long. Germline-derived CDR1 and CDR2 are MNHEY and SVGAGI. Trimming removed 0 bases at V and 7 bases at J, with 6 bases between. The CDR3 here is CASSYSNFGELFF. The CDR3 coding sequence is TGTGCCAGCAGTTACTCGAATTTCGGGGAGCTGTTTTTT.

The chain combines TRBV7-2 with TRBJ2-7; TRBD1 is a possible D gene (6 bases). V gave up 4 bases and J gave up 4 bases, with 14 bases separating them. CDR3 length: 14 residues. Looked up from germline, CDR1 is SGHTA and CDR2 is FQGNSA. The CDR3 protein is CASSSWGTGYEQYF. CDR3 DNA: TGTGCCAGCAGCTCGTGGGGAACAGGGTACGAGCAGTACTTC. The entire variable domain, with the rest obtained from reference TRBV7-2 and TRBJ2-7, is as follows: GAGVSQSPSNKVTEKGKDVELRCDPISGHTALYWYRQSLGQGLEFLIYFQGNSAPDKSGLPSDRFSAERTGGSVSTLTIQRTQQEDSAVYLCASSSWGTGYEQYFGPGTRLTVT.

Turning to this clonotype: The junction and the germline gene differ at one end; a read error may be behind it. The rearrangement joins TRBV27 to TRBJ1-1; 7 bases fit TRBD1. The CDR3 spans 16 residues. CDR1 and CDR2 (germline): MNHEY, SMNVEV (reference sequence). The CDR3 DNA follows: TGTGCCAGCAGTCTATCCCCGACAGGGACGAACACTGAAGCTTTCTTT. Its protein product is CASSLSPTGTNTEAFF.

The rearrangement links TRBV27 to TRBJ2-7; TRBD2 aligns across 9 bases. Germline CDR1 reads MNHEY; CDR2 reads SMNVEV (reference sequence). This CDR3 contains 15 residues. Losses at the gene ends were 2 bases for V and 6 bases for J; bases not matched to a gene: 8. For the CDR3, the DNA is TGTGCCAGCAGTTTAAAAGCGGGGGGATGGGTCGAGCAGTACTTC. It specifies CASSLKAGGWVEQYF.

This clonotype was counted a few times. The J gene is TRBJ1-2, the V gene TRBV7-2, with D possibly being TRBD1 (5 bases). There are 16 residues in the CDR3. Germline assignment: CDR1 SGHTA and CDR2 FQGNSA. The V gene lost 1 base and the J gene lost 2 bases, with 14 bases spanning the gap. The CDR3 bases are TGTGCCAGCAGCTTAGGGCCCGGGGGACTAAACTATGGCTACACCTTC. Translation gives CASSLGPGGLNYGYTF.

This chain connects TRBV20-1 to TRBJ2-1; 12 bases are shared with TRBD2. Per germline, CDR1 DFQATT and CDR2 SNEGSKA (reference sequence). The length of the CDR3 is 20 residues. V gave up 4 bases and J gave up 3 bases; unmatched junction bases: 19. The CDR3 nucleotides are TGCAGTGCTAAACGAAGGGTACTAGCGGGGGGCAAATTTCACTACAATGAGCAGTTCTTC. This sequence encodes CSAKRRVLAGGKFHYNEQFF.

This clonotype was counted only a few times. The V call is TRBV4-3, the J call TRBJ2-1, with 11 bases fitting TRBD1. Germline V gene data show CDR1 as LGHNA and CDR2 as YSLEER. The CDR3 consists of 15 residues. With 4 bases clipped from V and 4 bases from J, the junction kept 3 bases outside the gene matches. CDR3 nucleotide sequence: TGCGCCAGCAGCCGAGGGACAGGGGGGTACAATGAGCAGTTCTTC. Translating it yields CASSRGTGGYNEQFF.

In this sample, this clonotype turned up a few times. The genes are TRBV19 and TRBJ1-1; the D is unclear. V lost 8 bases, J lost 11 bases, and 12 bases lay in between. Per the germline V gene, CDR1 is LNHDA and CDR2 is SQIVND (reference sequence). The CDR3 runs to 10 residues. Here the CDR3 reads CASEGFWAFF. CDR3 sequence (DNA): TGTGCCAGTGAAGGATTTTGGGCTTTCTTT.